This entry lists 22 T cell receptor beta chains sequenced from one sample in a study of CD8 T cells in Susac syndrome. The RNA, about 0.45 to 1 ug, was put through reverse transcription using random hexamers. TCRdb re-called the immunoSEQ multiplex PCR reads with MiXCR, one entry per CDR3 protein. The table includes approximately 220,000 distinct CDR3 sequences, 90% to 95% detected once. Sample: CD8+ T cells from PBMCs. These receptors were taken from a human donor with multiple sclerosis.

The chain carries TRBV7-9 and TRBJ2-5, with unresolved D. The CDR3 covers 11 residues. Deletions cut 4 bases from V and 5 bases from J, with 5 bases between. Germline CDR1 SEHNR, CDR2 FQNEAQ (reference sequence). CDR3 nucleotide sequence: TGTGCCAGCAGCTCTTGGGAGACCCAGTACTTC. Encoded protein: CASSSWETQYF.

The V and J genes are TRBV10-3 and TRBJ1-1, with D unresolved. Germline CDR1 and CDR2: ENHRY and SYGVKD. The length of the CDR3 is 14 residues. Trimming took 7 bases from V and 0 from J, leaving 12 bases between them. The CDR3 coding sequence is TGTGCCATCACCTCGGATCAGGTGAACACTGAAGCTTTCTTT. Translated: CAITSDQVNTEAFF.

The gene calls are TRBV14 and TRBJ1-4; 7 nucleotides line up with TRBD1. Germline CDR1 SGHDN, CDR2 FVKESK. CDR3 length equals 16 residues. The J segment lost 0 bases and the V segment lost 5 bases, leaving 6 bases of the junction unmatched. As DNA, the CDR3 is TGTGCCAGCAGCATTACAGGGGTGGCAACTAATGAAAAACTGTTTTTT. Translation gives CASSITGVATNEKLFF.

This chain connects TRBV12-3 or TRBV12-4 to TRBJ2-7; tentative D call: TRBD1 (5 bases). The CDR3 has 14 residues. The V end was cut by 4 bases, the J end by 2 bases, with 12 bases between. Written as DNA, the CDR3 is TGTGCCAGCAGTTCCACAGGTCTCCCCTACGAGCAGTACTTC. Its protein product is CASSSTGLPYEQYF.

The chain has TRBV5-6 and TRBJ2-1, with D tentatively TRBD1 (5 bases). The germline V gene encodes CDR1 SGHDT and CDR2 YYEEEE. The V end was cut by 1 base, the J end by 8 bases, with 10 bases between. The CDR3 is 13 residues long. Here the CDR3 reads CASSLTGHYEQFF. The CDR3 nucleotides read TGTGCCAGCAGCTTGACAGGCCATTATGAGCAGTTCTTC.

The chain is built from TRBV11-2 and TRBJ2-6; the D gene is possibly TRBD1 (6 bases). This CDR3 comprises 19 residues. With 5 bases removed from V and 0 bases from J, the gap between germline ends came to 20 bases. CDR1 is SGHAT and CDR2 is FQNNGV in the germline V gene. The CDR3 bases are TGTGCCAGCAGCCCTACCGACAGGTTCTCCCCCTCTGGGGCCAACGTCCTGACTTTC. Translation: CASSPTDRFSPSGANVLTF. Based on the CDR3 plus reference TRBV11-2 and TRBJ2-6, the full variable domain is EAGVAQSPRYKIIEKRQSVAFWCNPISGHATLYWYQQILGQGPKLLIQFQNNGVVDDSQLPKDRFSAERLKGVDSTLKIQPAKLEDSAVYLCASSPTDRFSPSGANVLTFGAGSRLTVL.

This clonotype was counted once. CDR3 residues: CATRQGAHGYTF. The CDR3 nucleotides read TGTGCCACCCGACAGGGGGCACATGGCTACACCTTC. The chain is built from TRBV19 and TRBJ1-2, with TRBD1 matching 10 bases. The CDR3 covers 12 residues. From germline, CDR1 is LNHDA and CDR2 SQIVND (reference sequence). V lost 10 bases, J lost 6 bases, and 5 bases stayed unmatched.

This clonotype was counted once. This chain links TRBV11-2 with TRBJ2-7; no reliable D call. The V gene lost 5 bases and the J gene lost 3 bases, with 17 bases spanning the gap. The CDR3 sequence is 15 residues long. Germline V gene sequence: CDR1 SGHAT, CDR2 FQNNGV. CDR3 sequence (DNA): TGTGCCAGCAGCCAAAGAGGTTACAGAATCTACGAGCAGTACTTC. The encoded protein is CASSQRGYRIYEQYF.

The chain joins TRBV14 to TRBJ2-3, with 8 nucleotides matching TRBD2. This CDR3 has 16 amino acids. CDR1 is SGHDN, CDR2 FVKESK, per germline. Trimming took 1 base from V and 2 from J; bases not matched to a gene: 5. Here the CDR3 reads CASSQALAVFTDTQYF. The CDR3 DNA is TGTGCCAGCAGCCAAGCACTAGCGGTTTTCACAGATACGCAGTATTTT.

In this sample, this clonotype turned up a few times. The chain joins TRBV7-9 to TRBJ2-7; no clear D gene. This CDR3 comprises 14 residues. In germline, CDR1 is SEHNR, CDR2 FQNEAQ (reference sequence). With 1 base removed from V and 3 bases from J, the gap between germline ends came to 10 bases. Here the CDR3 DNA reads TGTGCCAGCAGCTTAGGGGGTCAGGTCTACGAGCAGTACTTC. It yields the protein CASSLGGQVYEQYF.

The gene calls are TRBV27 and TRBJ2-1; a weak D match, TRBD2 (5 bases). V lost 0 bases to trimming and J lost 7 bases, with 7 bases between them. From germline, CDR1 is MNHEY and CDR2 SMNVEV (reference sequence). This CDR3 comprises 13 residues. CDR3 sequence (DNA): TGTGCCAGCAGTTTATCGTCGGGGAATGAGCAGTTCTTC. Its translation: CASSLSSGNEQFF.

The chain joins TRBV15 to TRBJ2-2; 11 bases match TRBD2. V was pared by 5 bases and J by 5 bases, with 4 bases of the junction left unmatched. The CDR3 consists of 15 residues. Germline CDR1 LNHNV, CDR2 YYDKDF (reference sequence). The CDR3 reads CATSPGTSGTGELFF. CDR3 coding DNA: TGTGCCACCAGCCCCGGGACTAGCGGTACCGGGGAGCTGTTTTTT. Variable domain in full (rest from reference TRBV15 and TRBJ2-2): DAMVIQNPRYQVTQFGKPVTLSCSQTLNHNVMYWYQQKSSQAPKLLFHYYDKDFNNEADTPDNFQSRRPNTSFCFLDIRSPGLGDTAMYLCATSPGTSGTGELFFGEGSRLTVL.

This sequence joins TRBV2 and TRBJ2-2, with 9 nucleotides matching TRBD1. The CDR3 sequence is 16 residues long. After removal of 11 bases from V and 6 bases from J, the junction contained 16 bases not matched to a gene. Germline CDR1 reads SNHLY; CDR2 reads FYNNEI. The CDR3 is CASQEPGQGEAGELFF. The DNA of the CDR3 is TGTGCCTCCCAAGAACCGGGACAGGGAGAAGCCGGGGAGCTGTTTTTT.

In DNA form, the CDR3 reads TGTGCCTGGACCCATCCCCCCGGGGCCTCAGTGGGGGAGACCCAGTACTTC. Its translation is CAWTHPPGASVGETQYF. The genes are TRBV30 and TRBJ2-5; D tentatively fits TRBD1 or TRBD2 (5 bases each). V lost 4 bases to trimming and J lost 5 bases, with 26 bases between them. Germline lookup yields CDR1 GTSNPN and CDR2 SVGIG (reference sequence). The CDR3 spans 17 residues.

The chain couples TRBV15 to TRBJ2-1; D call uncertain. Germline V gene lookup returns CDR1 LNHNV and CDR2 YYDKDF (reference sequence). V lost 5 bases, J lost 5 bases, and 22 bases lay in between. This CDR3 is built from 17 residues. The CDR3 sequence is CATSEYGKGSDNNEQFF. CDR3 nucleotide sequence: TGTGCCACCAGCGAGTATGGGAAGGGAAGCGACAACAATGAGCAGTTCTTC.

The V gene is TRBV9, the J gene TRBJ2-1; 7 bases agree with TRBD1. The J segment lost 2 bases and the V segment lost 4 bases, leaving 6 bases of the junction unmatched. Germline lookup yields CDR1 SGDLS and CDR2 YYNGEE. This CDR3 has 15 residues. DNA for the CDR3: TGTGCCAGCAGCCCCGAGGGGGCGGCCTACAATGAGCAGTTCTTC. This translates into CASSPEGAAYNEQFF.

The rearrangement joins TRBV13 to TRBJ1-2, with TRBD1 identical over 7 bases. Germline CDR1 reads PRHDT; CDR2 reads FYEKMQ (reference sequence). The CDR3 has 14 amino acids. V shed 4 bases, J shed 4 bases, and the junction held 6 bases outside the gene matches. CDR3 sequence: CASSSQQGPYGYTF. The DNA for the CDR3 is TGTGCCAGCAGCTCCCAACAGGGGCCCTATGGCTACACCTTC.

The genes are TRBV5-6 and TRBJ2-5; TRBD1 is a possible D gene (6 bases). Germline CDR1 reads SGHDT; CDR2 reads YYEEEE. V gave up 1 base and J gave up 5 bases, with 6 bases separating them. This CDR3 is built from 12 residues. DNA of the CDR3: TGTGCCAGCAGCTTGAGGGGGGAGACCCAGTACTTC. Translated, it gives CASSLRGETQYF.

This clonotype has only one observation. The chain carries TRBV25-1 and TRBJ1-2; D not certain. Trimming cost V 2 bases and J 7 bases, with 11 bases left between them. The CDR3 loop spans 13 amino acids. Per germline, CDR1 MGHDK and CDR2 SYGVNS. In DNA form, the CDR3 reads TGTGCCAGCAGTGAACTGCTCCGTGGTGGCTACACCTTC. Residues: CASSELLRGGYTF.

The chain has TRBV25-1 and TRBJ1-6, with unresolved D. The CDR3 consists of 17 residues. V lost 3 bases, J lost 7 bases, and 19 bases lay in between. Per the germline V gene, CDR1 is MGHDK and CDR2 is SYGVNS. In DNA, the CDR3 is TGTGCCAGCAGTGATATTGTCGGCGGTTTAGGGAATTCACCCCTCCACTTT. Protein: CASSDIVGGLGNSPLHF.

This CDR3 is CASSVDGRGNEQFF. In nucleotides, the CDR3 is TGTGCCAGCAGCGTAGATGGCCGAGGCAATGAGCAGTTCTTC. The rearrangement uses TRBV9 and TRBJ2-1, with D unresolved. CDR1 and CDR2 from the germline V gene are SGDLS and YYNGEE. There are 14 residues in the CDR3. V dropped 0 bases and J dropped 6 bases, with 10 bases sitting between them.

The chain links TRBV9 to TRBJ1-2; D is possibly TRBD1 (6 bases). Germline V gene data show CDR1 as SGDLS and CDR2 as YYNGEE. Trimming shortened V by 0 bases and J by 6 bases, and 18 bases separated the two germline ends. There are 16 residues in the CDR3. DNA for the CDR3: TGTGCCAGCAGCGTAGAGGGTTACCCAGGGGCGGATGGCTACACCTTC. Translated: CASSVEGYPGADGYTF.